This is a list of T cell receptor beta chains from one sample in a study of T cell changes during pregnancy in multiple sclerosis. Generated by immunoSEQ multiplex PCR, the TCRdb table keeps only in-frame clones and is missing some. The data show over 85,000 clones, approximately 90% seen once. Sequences were derived from peripheral blood, sampled in the first trimester of pregnancy. The receptors originated from a female donor in good health, enrolled as a control in a pregnancy study. CDR3s leave out the opening cysteine and the closing phenylalanine or tryptophan.

V gene,J gene,CDR3 protein
TRBV6-5,TRBJ1-2,ASSDRGGKVDGYT
TRBV18,TRBJ2-7,ASSPRPPKISYEQY
TRBV15,TRBJ2-3,ATSRDFGRGADTQY
TRBV12-5,TRBJ2-7,ASGLARDRGYEQY
TRBV6-5,TRBJ2-2,ASSYSAGPLTGELF
TRBV6-5,TRBJ1-5,ASSSKTGQGNQPQH
TRBV9,TRBJ2-2,ASSVGQGVTGELF
TRBV11-1,TRBJ2-2,ASSPPGGGTAGELF
TRBV5-4,TRBJ2-7,ASSLAVAGVYEQY
TRBV29-1,TRBJ1-2,SVAEWDYGYT
TRBV30,TRBJ1-1,AWSVGGVTEAF
TRBV2,TRBJ1-1,ASRGLTGKNTEAF
TRBV28,TRBJ1-6,ASSPPGQGDSPLH
TRBV7-9,TRBJ2-5,ASSSPLAGVQETQY
TRBV6-5,TRBJ2-3,ASSISGGAPGTQY